The 28 T cell receptor beta chains reported below all come from one sample, sequenced in a study of blood T cell repertoires in COVID-19. Clones were sequenced by immunoSEQ multiplex PCR, and TCRdb holds only the in-frame ones, with some missing. The profile shows roughly 250,000 clones, under 95% of them singletons. Sequenced material: PBMCs or T cells enriched from blood (not recorded which). The receptor set was obtained from a young woman who had recovered from COVID-19.

The J gene is TRBJ1-2, the V gene TRBV7-3; D remains ambiguous. The CDR3 spans 13 residues. Germline V gene data show CDR1 as SGHTA and CDR2 as FQGTGA. V was pared by 6 bases and J by 4 bases, with 12 bases between. In nucleotides, the CDR3 is TGTGCCAGCAGGAGAGGAGAGTCCTATGGCTACACCTTC. The encoded protein is CASRRGESYGYTF.

The V and J genes are TRBV7-9 and TRBJ1-4; D is uncertain. Trimming shortened V by 3 bases and J by 8 bases, and 19 bases separated the two germline ends. The germline V gene encodes CDR1 SEHNR and CDR2 FQNEAQ (reference sequence). The CDR3 consists of 16 residues. The CDR3 here is CASSFSSTQMGEKLFF. In DNA form, the CDR3 reads TGTGCCAGCAGCTTTTCCTCGACACAAATGGGCGAAAAACTGTTTTTT.

The rearrangement uses TRBV24-1 and TRBJ2-3, with D possibly matching TRBD1 (5 bases). The CDR3 sequence is 15 residues long. Trimming took off 6 bases at V and 3 bases at J, with 15 bases between the two ends. Germline CDR1 reads KGHDR; CDR2 reads SFDVKD. This CDR3 is CATSYQGLGTDTQYF. The CDR3 nucleotides read TGTGCCACCAGTTACCAGGGCCTGGGGACAGATACGCAGTATTTT.

This chain links TRBV7-9 with TRBJ2-5; TRBD1 aligns across 8 bases. V lost 0 bases and J lost 5; bases outside the gene matches: 8. This CDR3 comprises 16 residues. From germline, CDR1 is SEHNR and CDR2 FQNEAQ (reference sequence). The CDR3 protein is CASSLASPGGGETQYF. Written as DNA, the CDR3 is TGTGCCAGCAGCTTAGCGTCGCCAGGGGGCGGGGAGACCCAGTACTTC.

This chain's CDR3 is CASSFTGGETEAFF. For the CDR3, the DNA is TGCGCCAGCAGCTTTACAGGGGGGGAGACTGAAGCTTTCTTT. V is TRBV5-1 and J is TRBJ1-1; TRBD1 agrees at 8 bases. The CDR3 spans 14 residues. Germline V gene data show CDR1 as SGHRS and CDR2 as YFSETQ. V dropped 2 bases and J dropped 5; count of bases not matched to a gene: 5.

The V and J genes are TRBV3-1 (or the pseudogene TRBV3-2) and TRBJ2-7; D gene unclear. The CDR3 totals 14 residues. The germline gives CDR1 LGHDT, CDR2 YNNKEL (reference sequence). The V and J ends lost 2 bases and 5 bases respectively, with 13 bases between them. The CDR3 sequence: CASSQNLVDDEQYF. The DNA for the CDR3 is TGTGCCAGCAGCCAAAACCTAGTGGATGACGAGCAGTACTTC.

This clone showed up just once. The V and J genes are TRBV5-1 and TRBJ1-4; maybe TRBD1 (5 bases). V was cut by 4 bases and J by 2 bases, with 9 bases left in between. This CDR3 is 14 amino acids long. Germline values: CDR1 SGHRS, CDR2 YFSETQ. In DNA, the CDR3 is TGCGCCAGCAGCACGGGGGGGACTAATGAAAAACTGTTTTTT. Translation: CASSTGGTNEKLFF.

This chain links TRBV28 with TRBJ2-1; D possibly corresponds to TRBD1 (6 bases). This CDR3 contains 14 residues. Germline assignment: CDR1 MDHEN and CDR2 SYDVKM. Trimming stripped 3 bases from V and 1 base from J, with 7 bases between. CDR3 region: CASSLTGSYNEQFF. CDR3 nucleotides: TGTGCCAGCAGTTTGACAGGTTCCTACAATGAGCAGTTCTTC.

The chain joins TRBV19 to TRBJ2-5; TRBD2 matches 10 bases. Per germline, CDR1 LNHDA and CDR2 SQIVND (reference sequence). J gave up 4 bases and V 5 bases, and 10 bases lay outside the gene matches. This CDR3 has 16 amino acids. The chain's CDR3 is CASSVGLAGVGETQYF. The DNA of the CDR3 is TGTGCCAGTAGTGTCGGGCTAGCGGGAGTTGGAGAGACCCAGTACTTC.

The genes are TRBV9 and TRBJ2-6; no definite D call. CDR1 is SGDLS and CDR2 is YYNGEE in the germline V gene. The CDR3 is 15 amino acids. Trimming took 3 bases from V and 2 from J, leaving 9 bases between them. The DNA for the CDR3 is TGTGCCAGCAGCGGTAGCCCAGCTGGGGCCAACGTCCTGACTTTC. Its translation is CASSGSPAGANVLTF.

This rearrangement joins TRBV18 to TRBJ2-2; D gene uncertain. The germline V and J ends were trimmed by 4 bases and 0 bases, with 12 bases remaining between them. This CDR3 contains 16 residues. CDR1 and CDR2 (germline): KGHSH, LQKENI. CDR3 DNA sequence: TGTGCCAGCTCACTAAATTCACAGTCGAACACCGGGGAGCTGTTTTTT. This sequence encodes CASSLNSQSNTGELFF.

This sequence joins TRBV11-3 and TRBJ2-1; TRBD1 is a possible D gene (5 bases). V was shortened by 6 bases and J by 2 bases, with 8 bases between the two germline ends. The germline gives CDR1 SGHNT, CDR2 YENEEA. The CDR3 has 13 residues. CDR3 sequence (DNA): TGTGCCAGCAGGGCAGGGACCTACAATGAGCAGTTCTTC. It specifies CASRAGTYNEQFF. Using reference TRBV11-3 and TRBJ2-1 for the parts outside the CDR3, the full variable domain is EAGVVQSPRYKIIEKKQPVAFWCNPISGHNTLYWYLQNLGQGPELLIRYENEEAVDDSQLPKDRFSAERLKGVDSTLKIQPAELGDSAVYLCASRAGTYNEQFFGPGTRLTVL.

The rearrangement uses TRBV9 and TRBJ1-5; no clear D gene. V was pared by 2 bases and J by 1 base, with 7 bases between. The CDR3 has 14 residues. From germline, CDR1 is SGDLS and CDR2 YYNGEE. The CDR3 loop is CASSVGLSNQPQHF. DNA of the CDR3: TGTGCCAGCAGCGTCGGTCTCAGCAATCAGCCCCAGCATTTT.

The V gene is TRBV27, the J gene TRBJ1-1; D perhaps matches TRBD1 (5 bases). V lost 6 bases and J lost 1, with 12 bases in between. Looked up from germline, CDR1 is MNHEY and CDR2 is SMNVEV (reference sequence). CDR3 length equals 14 residues. As DNA, the CDR3 is TGTGCCAGCAGCATCAGGGTTCGGAACACTGAAGCTTTCTTT. As protein: CASSIRVRNTEAFF.

The chain combines TRBV27 with TRBJ1-1; D unclear. The ends were cut back, 2 bases at V and 1 base at J, with 5 bases in the middle. The CDR3 totals 13 residues. Germline V CDR1 and CDR2: MNHEY, SMNVEV (reference sequence). CDR3 residues: CASSLGGNTEAFF. As DNA, the CDR3 is TGTGCCAGCAGTTTAGGCGGGAACACTGAAGCTTTCTTT.

V is TRBV4-3 and J is TRBJ1-2; TRBD1 might be the D (5 bases). Germline loops: CDR1 LGHNA, CDR2 YSLEER. The CDR3 extends over 15 amino acids. V lost 0 bases, J lost 3 bases, and 11 bases lay in between. The CDR3 loop is CASSQDRDFYYGYTF. Here the CDR3 DNA reads TGCGCCAGCAGCCAAGACAGGGACTTTTACTATGGCTACACCTTC.

The CDR3 DNA sequence: TGCGCCAGCAGCCAAGTGGGGAGCTCCTACGAGCAGTACTTC. Protein: CASSQVGSSYEQYF. The chain uses TRBV4-1 and TRBJ2-7; tentatively, D is TRBD2 (5 bases). Trimming removed 1 base at V and 0 bases at J, with 7 bases between. CDR1 MGHRA and CDR2 YSYEKL come from the germline V gene. CDR3 length equals 14 residues.

The J gene is TRBJ1-3, the V gene TRBV28; D is ambiguous. The CDR3 spans 18 residues. Germline V CDR1 and CDR2: MDHEN, SYDVKM. V was pared by 6 bases and J by 0 bases, with 21 bases between. CDR3 sequence (DNA): TGTGCCAGCAGGATAGGAGGAGGTGCCTATTCCTCTGGAAACACCATATATTTT. Translation: CASRIGGGAYSSGNTIYF. Complete variable domain (other parts from reference TRBV28 and TRBJ1-3): DVKVTQSSRYLVKRTGEKVFLECVQDMDHENMFWYRQDPGLGLRLIYFSYDVKMKEKGDIPEGYSVSREKKERFSLILESASTNQTSMYLCASRIGGGAYSSGNTIYFGEGSWLTVV.

The gene calls are TRBV7-2 and TRBJ1-5; 12 bases line up with TRBD1. The J segment lost 6 bases and the V segment lost 1 base, leaving 4 bases of the junction unmatched. Germline values: CDR1 SGHTA, CDR2 FQGNSA. CDR3 length equals 16 residues. For the CDR3, the DNA is TGTGCCAGCAGCTTAGTGGGACAGGGGGCATCTCAGCCCCAGCATTTT. Translation: CASSLVGQGASQPQHF.

J is TRBJ2-5 and V is TRBV5-8; D perhaps matches TRBD2 (6 bases). Germline CDR1 and CDR2: SGHTS and YDEGEE. V lost 4 bases and J lost 5, with 18 bases in between. The CDR3 consists of 15 residues. For the CDR3, the DNA is TGTGCCAGCAGCCCCCCGGGTTGGGGGGTGGAGACCCAGTACTTC. It translates to CASSPPGWGVETQYF.

The V call is TRBV2, the J call TRBJ2-7, with 9 nucleotides matching TRBD1. The J segment lost 3 bases and the V segment lost 6 bases, leaving 9 bases of the junction unmatched. There are 15 residues in the CDR3. Germline loops: CDR1 SNHLY, CDR2 FYNNEI. DNA of the CDR3: TGTGCCAGCAGGGTGACAGGGGGTCTAAACTACGAGCAGTACTTC. Its protein is CASRVTGGLNYEQYF.

This clone has just one count. This chain's CDR3 is CASSLFRGAEKLFF. DNA for the CDR3: TGTGCCAGCAGCCTTTTCAGGGGGGCCGAAAAACTGTTTTTT. The chain couples TRBV5-6 to TRBJ1-4; 7 bases fit TRBD1. Per germline, CDR1 SGHDT and CDR2 YYEEEE. V trimming: 4 bases; J trimming: 8 bases; junction bases outside the gene matches: 8. There are 14 residues in the CDR3.

The CDR3 region is CASSLDTSGRAPKNIQYF. CDR3 coding DNA: TGCGCCAGCAGCTTGGATACTAGCGGGAGGGCCCCCAAAAACATTCAGTACTTC. The genes are TRBV5-1 and TRBJ2-4, with 13 bases lining up with TRBD2. Trimming took 0 bases from V and 2 from J; bases not matched to a gene: 5. CDR1 is SGHRS, CDR2 YFSETQ, per germline. The CDR3 runs to 18 residues.

The V gene is TRBV11-3, the J gene TRBJ2-1; the match to TRBD2 covers 10 bases. V lost 4 bases to trimming and J lost 2 bases; unmatched junction nucleotides: 2. CDR1 and CDR2 (germline): SGHNT, YENEEA. The CDR3 is 15 residues long. This CDR3 is CASSYLAGAYNEQFF. In DNA form, the CDR3 reads TGTGCCAGCAGCTACCTAGCGGGGGCCTACAATGAGCAGTTCTTC.

The rearrangement joins TRBV7-6 to TRBJ2-1, with a possible D match to TRBD2 (6 bases). The CDR3 covers 17 residues. Trimming left V 1 base short and J 2 bases short, with 15 bases between. The germline gives CDR1 SGHVS, CDR2 FNYEAQ. The CDR3 DNA sequence: TGTGCCAGCAGCTTAGGTTTCCGGGAGAACCCCTACAATGAGCAGTTCTTC. It encodes CASSLGFRENPYNEQFF.

The chain uses TRBV9 and TRBJ1-1; 8 bases are shared with TRBD1. The CDR3 covers 15 residues. Germline trimming cut 0 bases from V and 0 bases from J; bases unmatched to any gene: 1. Germline CDR1 is SGDLS and CDR2 is YYNGEE. This CDR3 reads CASSVGQGMNTEAFF. The CDR3 bases are TGTGCCAGCAGCGTAGGACAGGGGATGAACACTGAAGCTTTCTTT. The whole variable domain, filled in from reference TRBV9 and TRBJ1-1, reads DSGVTQTPKHLITATGQRVTLRCSPRSGDLSVYWYQQSLDQGLQFLIQYYNGEERAKGNILERFSAQQFPDLHSELNLSSLELGDSALYFCASSVGQGMNTEAFFGQGTRLTVV.

The chain links TRBV5-4 to TRBJ2-1; 9 bases are a match to TRBD2. With V trimmed by 0 bases and J by 9 bases, 4 bases remained unmatched. From germline, CDR1 is SGHNT and CDR2 YYREEE (reference sequence). The CDR3 covers 14 residues. The CDR3 region is CASSLVSSGAEQFF. The DNA of the CDR3 is TGTGCCAGCAGCTTGGTATCTAGCGGGGCTGAGCAGTTCTTC. The whole variable domain, filled in from reference TRBV5-4 and TRBJ2-1, reads ETGVTQSPTHLIKTRGQQVTLRCSSQSGHNTVSWYQQALGQGPQFIFQYYREEENGRGNFPPRFSGLQFPNYSSELNVNALELDDSALYLCASSLVSSGAEQFFGPGTRLTVL.

The chain carries TRBV29-1 and TRBJ1-1; 10 nucleotides match TRBD1. The CDR3 totals 13 residues. Germline-derived CDR1 and CDR2 are SQVTM and ANQGSEA. V lost 6 bases, J lost 3 bases, and 4 bases stayed unmatched. The CDR3 DNA reads as TGCAGCGTGACAGGGGGCAGGGACACTGAAGCTTTCTTT. This encodes CSVTGGRDTEAFF.